The table lists the clone carrying this T cell receptor beta chain with a few counts. This entry is derived from a study of identical twins. CDR1 is DFQATT and CDR2 is SNEGSKA in the germline V gene (reference sequence). Between the trimmed V and J ends, which lost 3 bases and 4 bases, there was a span of 22 bases. The length of the CDR3 is 16 residues. Template switching added a universal primer site; cDNA carried unique molecular identifiers. TCRdb analysed the 5' RACE reads with MiXCR anew, one entry per CDR3 protein. Counted here are some 440,000 distinct CDR3 sequences, 20% to 25% occurring once; the ten biggest clones make up 2.9%. These sequences were also reported in another study, on T cells expressing NK-cell markers. That study adds: NKG2C+ dominant clonotype frequencies in over 5 donors were roughly 1.0-8% of CD8+ T cells.

Sequenced input: CD4+ T cells sorted from blood. The TCR was taken from a woman between 18 and 29 years old in good health. The V gene is TRBV20-1, the J gene TRBJ2-7; weak D call: TRBD1 (6 bases). CDR3 sequence reads: CSASFIGGGSSYEQYF. The CDR3 nucleotides are TGCAGTGCTAGTTTCATTGGTGGGGGCTCCTCTTACGAGCAGTACTTC.